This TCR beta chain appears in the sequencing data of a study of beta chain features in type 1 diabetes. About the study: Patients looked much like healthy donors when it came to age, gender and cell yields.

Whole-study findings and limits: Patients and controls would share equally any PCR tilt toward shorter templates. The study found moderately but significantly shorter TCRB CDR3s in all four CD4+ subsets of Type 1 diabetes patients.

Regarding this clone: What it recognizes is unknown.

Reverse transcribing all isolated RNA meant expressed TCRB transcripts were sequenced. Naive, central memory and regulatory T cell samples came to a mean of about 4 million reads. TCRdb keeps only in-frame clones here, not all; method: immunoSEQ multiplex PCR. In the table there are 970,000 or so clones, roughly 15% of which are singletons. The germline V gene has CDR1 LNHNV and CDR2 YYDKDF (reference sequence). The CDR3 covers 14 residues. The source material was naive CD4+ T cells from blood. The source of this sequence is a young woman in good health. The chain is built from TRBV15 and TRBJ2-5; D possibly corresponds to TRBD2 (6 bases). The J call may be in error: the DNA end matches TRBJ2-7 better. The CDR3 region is CATSRDGAGREQYF. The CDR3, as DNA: TGTGCCACCAGCAGAGATGGGGCGGGGCGCGAGCAGTACTTC.